This record concerns one T cell receptor beta chain sequence. Its target is not known. CDR3 length: 14 residues. This entry is derived from a study of monozygotic twins with inflammatory bowel disease. The authors used approximately 3.5 ug of total RNA per TCR library. TCRdb reanalyzed the 5' RACE reads, giving one entry per CDR3 protein sequence and no DNA. The specimen's table records about 160,000 distinct CDR3 sequences. Regarding the study as a whole: Repertoire similarity did not separate concordant from discordant twins, possibly from limited power.

No sorting of T cells preceded isolation of total RNA from whole blood. The receptor was isolated from a human donor with ulcerative colitis or Crohn's disease, or a healthy co-twin of an affected twin (not recorded which). The chain combines TRBV12-3 or TRBV12-4 with TRBJ1-1; the D gene TCRdb calls, TRBD1, cannot be checked with no DNA. The sample comprised blood. Here the CDR3 reads CASSLRGWGTEAFF.